This TCR beta chain was captured by sequencing in a study of T cells in Graves' hyperthyroidism and ophthalmopathy. On the study more broadly: Initial diagnosis, before any treatment, was when peripheral blood was collected. Regarding the study as a whole: Blood also held most thyroid clonotypes expanded beyond 0.001.

Stable disease denoted Graves' hyperthyroidism without ophthalmopathy progression within 18 months. Isolation of PBMCs was performed on roughly 9 ml fresh peripheral blood. Details on this clonotype: What it binds is unknown.

The source material, RNA transcripts, was used to amplify TCR beta CDR3 regions. An initial round of RT-PCR targeting the TCR CDR3 relied on the HTBI primer set. Using its own MiXCR run on the multiplex PCR reads, TCRdb lists one record per CDR3 protein. The sample has some 350,000 distinct CDR3 sequences, around a quarter seen once. This CDR3 is 18 amino acids long. V was pared by 1 base and J by 4 bases, with 7 bases of the junction left unmatched. Germline values: CDR1 SGHVS, CDR2 FNYEAQ. The clonotype comes from a man over 45 with Graves' hyperthyroidism. Material for sequencing was blood. This chain joins TRBV7-6 and TRBJ2-1, with 13 bases lining up with TRBD2. The CDR3 nucleotides read TGTGCCAGCAGCTTAGGACTAGCGGGAGGATTGAATTACAATGAGCAGTTCTTC. This translates into CASSLGLAGGLNYNEQFF.